The 9 T cell receptor beta chains below all came from one sample that was sequenced in a study of cytomegalovirus exposure and HLA in healthy donors. The PCR contained 60 Vbeta and 13 Jbeta primers. Assay used: immunoSEQ multiplex PCR; TCRdb lists only in-frame clones, some missing. The table has 150,000 or so clones, about 83% seen once; the top ten hold around 13%. The sample taken for sequencing was PBMCs. Receptors originate from a middle-aged man in good health and CMV-seropositive.

This CDR3 reads CASSNAGTSGTDTQYF. CDR3 sequence (DNA): TGTGCCAGCAGCAACGCCGGGACTAGCGGAACAGATACGCAGTATTTT. The chain joins TRBV11-1 to TRBJ2-3; TRBD2 matches 11 bases. J was trimmed by 3 bases and V by 5 bases; bases with no gene match: 7. Germline CDR1 SGHAT, CDR2 FQDESV (reference sequence). This CDR3 comprises 16 residues.

The chain combines TRBV9 with TRBJ1-6; maybe TRBD1 (5 bases). Germline CDR1 is SGDLS and CDR2 is YYNGEE. V was shortened by 4 bases and J by 9 bases, with 17 bases between the two germline ends. The CDR3 loop spans 15 amino acids. CDR3 nucleotides: TGTGCCAGCAGCCCCCAGGGAAAAACGGGTTCACCCCTCCACTTT. Amino acids: CASSPQGKTGSPLHF.

This chain connects TRBV4-1 to TRBJ2-7, with D perhaps matching TRBD2 (6 bases). The CDR3 covers 13 residues. Trimming left V 4 bases short and J 7 bases short, with 14 bases between. Germline CDR1 is MGHRA and CDR2 is YSYEKL. CDR3 in amino acids: CASSLGSGREQYF. For the CDR3, the DNA is TGCGCCAGCAGCCTGGGGAGTGGGAGGGAGCAGTACTTC.

The chain links TRBV5-4 to TRBJ2-1; no clear D gene. Trimming stripped 1 base from V and 5 bases from J, with 7 bases between. The CDR3 sequence is 13 residues long. Germline-derived CDR1 and CDR2 are SGHNT and YYREEE (reference sequence). CDR3: CASSLTTDNEQFF. The CDR3 region has the DNA TGTGCCAGCAGCTTGACTACCGACAATGAGCAGTTCTTC.

The chain is built from TRBV18 and TRBJ1-1; 8 bases align to TRBD1. The CDR3 length is 14 residues. Trimming removed 3 bases from V and 0 bases from J; junction bases left unmatched: 0. Germline CDR1 reads KGHSH; CDR2 reads LQKENI. The CDR3 DNA sequence: TGTGCCAGCTCACCGGGACAGGTGAACACTGAAGCTTTCTTT. Protein sequence: CASSPGQVNTEAFF.

V is TRBV19 and J is TRBJ2-7; D perhaps matches TRBD1 (5 bases). With 3 bases removed from V and 3 bases from J, the gap between germline ends came to 9 bases. This CDR3 spans 13 amino acids. The germline gives CDR1 LNHDA, CDR2 SQIVND (reference sequence). CDR3 in DNA: TGTGCCAGTAGTATTTCTAGGGGCTACGAGCAGTACTTC. Translating gives CASSISRGYEQYF.

The chain links TRBV5-1 to TRBJ1-1; TRBD1 is a possible D gene (5 bases). Trimming cost V 0 bases and J 0 bases, with 18 bases left between them. This CDR3 comprises 18 residues. CDR1 and CDR2 from the germline V gene are SGHRS and YFSETQ. The CDR3 sequence: CASSLGSGLGLMNTEAFF. CDR3 DNA: TGCGCCAGCAGCTTGGGATCAGGATTGGGGCTCATGAACACTGAAGCTTTCTTT.

V usage is TRBV19 and J usage is TRBJ2-1; 9 bases are shared with TRBD2. Per germline, CDR1 LNHDA and CDR2 SQIVND (reference sequence). Unmatched junction bases numbered 7, after V lost 3 bases and J lost 7 bases. The CDR3 length is 15 residues. CDR3 bases: TGTGCCAGTAGTATCGTTAGCGGGAGTCAGAATGAGCAGTTCTTC. Translation gives CASSIVSGSQNEQFF.

The chain employs TRBV20-1 and TRBJ2-3, with a possible D match to TRBD2 (5 bases). CDR1 is DFQATT, CDR2 SNEGSKA, per germline (reference sequence). Trimming shortened V by 4 bases and J by 6 bases, and 8 bases separated the two germline ends. The CDR3 sequence is 11 residues long. CDR3 sequence: CSAKGSDTQYF. The CDR3 DNA sequence: TGCAGTGCTAAAGGGAGCGATACGCAGTATTTT.